This T cell receptor (beta chain) was captured by sequencing in a study of T cells after yellow fever vaccination. General study results and limits: Repertoires sorted by FACS could include abundant clonotypes that are contaminants from the bulk population. The secondary response peaked faster, at day 5 versus 15, but was weaker. Reappearance after the booster was seen for most primary-vaccination clones, at 95% to 97% CD4 and about 90% CD8.

TCR cDNA was made by 5'RACE template switching, adding a universal primer site and UMIs. Using its own MiXCR run on the 5' RACE reads, TCRdb lists one record per CDR3 protein. The sample comprises more than 350,000 distinct CDR3 sequences, 11% of which are singletons, and about 17% rests with the top ten. This clonotype was seen repeatedly, ten times or more. No antigen is known for it. This CDR3 region has 13 residues. V was shortened by 3 bases and J by 3 bases, with 10 bases between the two germline ends. The germline V gene encodes CDR1 SQVTM and CDR2 ANQGSEA. The starting material was PBMCs, obtained on the day of the first yellow fever vaccination. This sequence joins TRBV29-1 and TRBJ2-3, with D perhaps given as TRBD1 or TRBD2 (5 bases each). This TCR was sampled from a man between 18 and 35 years old who received the YFV17D yellow fever vaccine. This CDR3 is CSVEGRATDTQYF. In nucleotides, the CDR3 is TGCAGCGTTGAGGGACGGGCGACAGATACGCAGTATTTT.